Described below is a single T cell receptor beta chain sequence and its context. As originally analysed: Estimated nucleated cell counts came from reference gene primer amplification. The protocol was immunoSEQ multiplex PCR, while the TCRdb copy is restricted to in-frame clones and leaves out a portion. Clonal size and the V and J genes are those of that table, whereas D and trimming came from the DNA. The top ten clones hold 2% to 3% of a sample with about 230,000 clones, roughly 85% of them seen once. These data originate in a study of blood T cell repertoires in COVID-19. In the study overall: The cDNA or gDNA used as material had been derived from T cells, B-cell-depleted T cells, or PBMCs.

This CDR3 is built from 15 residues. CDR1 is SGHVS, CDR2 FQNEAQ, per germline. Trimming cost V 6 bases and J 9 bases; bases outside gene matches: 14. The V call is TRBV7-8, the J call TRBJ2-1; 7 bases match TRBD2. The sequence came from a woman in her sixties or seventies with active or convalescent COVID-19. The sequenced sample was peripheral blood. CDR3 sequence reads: CASSYQITTGGEQFF. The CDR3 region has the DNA TGTGCCAGCAGTTACCAAATCACCACGGGAGGTGAGCAGTTCTTC.